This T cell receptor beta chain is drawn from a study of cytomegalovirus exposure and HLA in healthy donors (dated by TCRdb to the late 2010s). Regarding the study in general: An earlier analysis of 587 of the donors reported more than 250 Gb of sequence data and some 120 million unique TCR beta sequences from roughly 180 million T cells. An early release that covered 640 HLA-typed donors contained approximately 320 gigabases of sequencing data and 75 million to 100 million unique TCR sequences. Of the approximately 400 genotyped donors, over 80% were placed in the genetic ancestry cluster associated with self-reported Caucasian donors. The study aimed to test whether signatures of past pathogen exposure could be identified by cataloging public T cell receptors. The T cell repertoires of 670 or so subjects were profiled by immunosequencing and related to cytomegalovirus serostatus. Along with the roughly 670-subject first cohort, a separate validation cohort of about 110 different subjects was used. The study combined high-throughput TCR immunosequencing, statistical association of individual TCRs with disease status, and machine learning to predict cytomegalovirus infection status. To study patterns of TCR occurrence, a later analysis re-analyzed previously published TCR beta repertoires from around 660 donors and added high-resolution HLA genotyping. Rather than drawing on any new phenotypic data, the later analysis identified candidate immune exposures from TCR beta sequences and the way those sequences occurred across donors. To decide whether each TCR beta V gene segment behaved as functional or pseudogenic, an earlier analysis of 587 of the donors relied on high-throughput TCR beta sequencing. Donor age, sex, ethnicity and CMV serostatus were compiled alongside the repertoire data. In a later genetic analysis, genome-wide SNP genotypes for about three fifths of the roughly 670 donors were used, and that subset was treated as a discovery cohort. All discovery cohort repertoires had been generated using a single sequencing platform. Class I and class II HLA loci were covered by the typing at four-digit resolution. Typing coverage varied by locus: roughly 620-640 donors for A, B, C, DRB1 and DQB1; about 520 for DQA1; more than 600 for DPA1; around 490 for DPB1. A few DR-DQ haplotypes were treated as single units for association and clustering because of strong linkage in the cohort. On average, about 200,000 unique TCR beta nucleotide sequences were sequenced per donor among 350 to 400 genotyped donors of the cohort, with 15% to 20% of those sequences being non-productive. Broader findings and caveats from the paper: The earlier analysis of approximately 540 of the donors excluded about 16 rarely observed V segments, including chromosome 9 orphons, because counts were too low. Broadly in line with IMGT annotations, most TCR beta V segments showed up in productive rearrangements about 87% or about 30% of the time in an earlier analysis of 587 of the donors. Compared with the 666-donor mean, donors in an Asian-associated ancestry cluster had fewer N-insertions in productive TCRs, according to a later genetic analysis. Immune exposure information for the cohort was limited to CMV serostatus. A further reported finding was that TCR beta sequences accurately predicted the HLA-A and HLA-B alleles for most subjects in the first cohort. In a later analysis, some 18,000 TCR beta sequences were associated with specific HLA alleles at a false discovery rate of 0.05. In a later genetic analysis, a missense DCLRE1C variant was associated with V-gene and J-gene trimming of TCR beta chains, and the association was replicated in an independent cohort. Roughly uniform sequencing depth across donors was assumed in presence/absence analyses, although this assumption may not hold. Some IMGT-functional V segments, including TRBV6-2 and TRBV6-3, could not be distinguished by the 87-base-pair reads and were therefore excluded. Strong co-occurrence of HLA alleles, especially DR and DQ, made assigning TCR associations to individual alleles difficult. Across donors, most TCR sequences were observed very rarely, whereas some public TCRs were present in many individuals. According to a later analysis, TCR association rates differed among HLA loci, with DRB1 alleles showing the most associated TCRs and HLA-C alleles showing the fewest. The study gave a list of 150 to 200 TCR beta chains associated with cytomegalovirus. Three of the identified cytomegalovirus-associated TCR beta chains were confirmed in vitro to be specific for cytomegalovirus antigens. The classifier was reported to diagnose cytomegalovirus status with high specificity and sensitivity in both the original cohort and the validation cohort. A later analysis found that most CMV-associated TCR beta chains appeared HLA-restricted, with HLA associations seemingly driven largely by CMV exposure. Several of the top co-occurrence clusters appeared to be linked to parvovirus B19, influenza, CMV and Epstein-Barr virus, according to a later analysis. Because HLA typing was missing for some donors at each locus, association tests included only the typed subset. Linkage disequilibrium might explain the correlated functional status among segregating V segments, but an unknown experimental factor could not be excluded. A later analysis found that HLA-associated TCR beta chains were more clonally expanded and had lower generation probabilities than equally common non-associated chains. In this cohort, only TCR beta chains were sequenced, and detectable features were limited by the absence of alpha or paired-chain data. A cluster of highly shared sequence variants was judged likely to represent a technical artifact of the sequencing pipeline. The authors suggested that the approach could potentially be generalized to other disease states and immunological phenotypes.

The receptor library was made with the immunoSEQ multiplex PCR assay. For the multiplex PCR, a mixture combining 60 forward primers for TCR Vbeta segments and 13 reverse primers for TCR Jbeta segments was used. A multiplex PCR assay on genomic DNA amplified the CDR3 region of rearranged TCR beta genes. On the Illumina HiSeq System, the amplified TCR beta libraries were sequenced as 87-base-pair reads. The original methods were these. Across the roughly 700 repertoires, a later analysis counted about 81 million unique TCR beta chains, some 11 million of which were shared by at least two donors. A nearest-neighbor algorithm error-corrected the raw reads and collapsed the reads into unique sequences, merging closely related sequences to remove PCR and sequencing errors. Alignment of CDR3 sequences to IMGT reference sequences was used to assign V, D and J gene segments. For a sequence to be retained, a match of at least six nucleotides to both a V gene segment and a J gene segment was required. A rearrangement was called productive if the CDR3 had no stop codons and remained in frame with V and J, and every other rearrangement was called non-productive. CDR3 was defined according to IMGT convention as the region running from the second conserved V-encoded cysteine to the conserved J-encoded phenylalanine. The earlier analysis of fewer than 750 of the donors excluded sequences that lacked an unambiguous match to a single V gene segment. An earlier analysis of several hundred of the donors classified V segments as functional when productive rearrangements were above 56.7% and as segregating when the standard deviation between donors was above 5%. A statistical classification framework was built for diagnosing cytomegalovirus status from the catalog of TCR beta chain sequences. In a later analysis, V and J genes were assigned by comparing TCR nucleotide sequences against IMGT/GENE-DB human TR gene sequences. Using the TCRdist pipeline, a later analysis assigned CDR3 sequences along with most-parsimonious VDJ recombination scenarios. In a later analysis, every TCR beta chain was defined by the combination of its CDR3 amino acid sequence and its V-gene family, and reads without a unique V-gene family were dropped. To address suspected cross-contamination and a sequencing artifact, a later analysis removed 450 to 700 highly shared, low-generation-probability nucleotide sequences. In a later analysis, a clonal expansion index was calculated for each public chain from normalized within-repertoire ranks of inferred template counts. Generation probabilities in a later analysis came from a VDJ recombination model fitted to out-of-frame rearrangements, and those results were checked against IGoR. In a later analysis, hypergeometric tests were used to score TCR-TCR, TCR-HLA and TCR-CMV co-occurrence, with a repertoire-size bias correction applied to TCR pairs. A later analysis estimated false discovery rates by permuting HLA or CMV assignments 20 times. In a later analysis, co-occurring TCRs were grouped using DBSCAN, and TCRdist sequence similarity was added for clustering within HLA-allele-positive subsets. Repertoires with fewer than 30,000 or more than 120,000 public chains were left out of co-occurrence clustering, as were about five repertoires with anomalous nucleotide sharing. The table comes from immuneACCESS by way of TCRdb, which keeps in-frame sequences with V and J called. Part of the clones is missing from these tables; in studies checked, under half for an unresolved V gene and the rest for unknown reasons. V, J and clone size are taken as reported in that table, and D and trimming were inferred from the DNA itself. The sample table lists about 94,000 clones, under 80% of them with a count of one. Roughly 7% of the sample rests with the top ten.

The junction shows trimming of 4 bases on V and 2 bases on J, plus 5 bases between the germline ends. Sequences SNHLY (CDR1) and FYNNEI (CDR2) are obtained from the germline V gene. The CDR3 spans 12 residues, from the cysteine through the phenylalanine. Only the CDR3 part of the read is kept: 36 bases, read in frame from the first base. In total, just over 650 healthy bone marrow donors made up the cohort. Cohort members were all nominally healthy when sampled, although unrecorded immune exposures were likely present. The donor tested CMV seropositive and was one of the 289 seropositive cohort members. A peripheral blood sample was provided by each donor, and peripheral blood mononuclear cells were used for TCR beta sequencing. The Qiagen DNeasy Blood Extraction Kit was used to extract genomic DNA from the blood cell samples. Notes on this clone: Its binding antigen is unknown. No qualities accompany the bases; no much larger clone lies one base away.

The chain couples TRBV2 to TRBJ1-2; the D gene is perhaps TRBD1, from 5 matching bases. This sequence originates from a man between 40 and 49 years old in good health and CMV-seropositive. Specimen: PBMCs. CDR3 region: CASSAGNYGYTF. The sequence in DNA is TGTGCCAGCAGTGCAGGGAACTATGGCTACACCTTC.